The 8 T cell receptor beta chains below come from one sample, sequenced in a study of Graves' ophthalmopathy and Graves' hyperthyroidism. Amplification targeted the TCR beta CDR3 regions, with RNA transcripts as the source material. The first-round RT-PCR employed HTBI primers together with the Qiagen OneStep RT-PCR kit. A multiplex PCR was then performed as the second round. TCRdb passed the multiplex PCR reads through MiXCR, listing each CDR3 protein once. The sample carries approximately 500,000 distinct CDR3 sequences, approximately 15% recorded once. The sequenced sample consisted of blood. Source of these receptors: a woman in her twenties or thirties with Graves' ophthalmopathy.

This clonotype was counted at least ten times. V is TRBV6-5 and J is TRBJ1-1; D uncertain. The CDR3 runs 11 residues. The V end was cut by 6 bases, the J end by 11 bases, with 13 bases between. Germline V lookup: CDR1 MNHEY, CDR2 SVGAGI. The CDR3 DNA reads as TGTGCCAGCAGACCAGGACGAGGTGCTTTCTTT. It codes for CASRPGRGAFF.

This clonotype was recorded at least ten times. This chain uses TRBV7-9 with TRBJ2-5; D not certain. Trimming stripped 4 bases from V and 1 base from J, with 7 bases between. The CDR3 loop spans 13 amino acids. CDR1 and CDR2 (germline): SEHNR, FQNEAQ (reference sequence). As DNA, the CDR3 is TGTGCCAGCAGCTCCGACCTCCAAGAGACCCAGTACTTC. Translating it yields CASSSDLQETQYF.

This clonotype was recorded many times. The chain uses TRBV6-5 and TRBJ1-3; D gene ambiguous. Germline V CDR1 and CDR2: MNHEY, SVGAGI. CDR3 size: 15 residues. The germline V and J ends were trimmed by 4 bases and 0 bases, with 10 bases remaining between them. CDR3 region: CASSSGDFSGNTIYF. In DNA, the CDR3 is TGTGCCAGCAGTTCTGGAGACTTCTCTGGAAACACCATATATTTT.

The V gene is TRBV10-3, the J gene TRBJ2-5, with 7 bases matching TRBD2. The V gene's germline CDR1 is ENHRY and CDR2 SYGVKD. With 6 bases clipped from V and 3 bases from J, the junction kept 4 bases outside the gene matches. This CDR3 has 13 amino acids. CDR3 residues: CAIRVGGKETQYF. Written as DNA, the CDR3 is TGTGCCATCAGGGTCGGGGGGAAAGAGACCCAGTACTTC.

About this clonotype itself: This sequence may be a read error, since a much larger clone differs from it by one base. The J gene is TRBJ1-5, the V gene TRBV12-3 or TRBV12-4; D might be TRBD1 (6 bases). The CDR3 consists of 14 residues. CDR3: CASTLGGALQPKHF. The DNA of the CDR3 is TGTGCCAGCACCTTGGGGGGGGCTCTTCAGCCCAAGCATTTT.

This clonotype was counted only a few times. This chain connects TRBV12-3 or TRBV12-4 to TRBJ1-2; D unresolved. The CDR3 contains 15 residues. The V and J ends lost 5 bases and 3 bases respectively, with 16 bases between them. The CDR3 region is CASSPTDGMYYGYTF. CDR3 DNA: TGTGCCAGCAGTCCCACGGACGGGATGTACTATGGCTACACCTTC.

This clonotype was counted at least ten times. The chain carries TRBV5-1 and TRBJ1-1; D is possibly TRBD1 (5 bases). Trimming took off 0 bases at V and 5 bases at J, with 20 bases between the two ends. The length of the CDR3 is 17 residues. Germline CDR1 SGHRS, CDR2 YFSETQ. CDR3 sequence (DNA): TGCGCCAGCAGCTTGGACTCCGGACACCCTGCGGGGACTGAAGCTTTCTTT. Its protein is CASSLDSGHPAGTEAFF.

The sample holds many counts of this clonotype. The chain combines TRBV19 with TRBJ1-2; D remains ambiguous. CDR3 size: 13 residues. V was cut by 0 bases and J by 5 bases, with 7 bases left in between. Germline V gene sequence: CDR1 LNHDA, CDR2 SQIVND (reference sequence). The CDR3 region is CASSIDSWYGYTF. The CDR3 DNA reads as TGTGCCAGTAGTATAGATAGCTGGTATGGCTACACCTTC. Together with reference TRBV19 and TRBJ1-2, the CDR3 gives the full variable domain: DGGITQSPKYLFRKEGQNVTLSCEQNLNHDAMYWYRQDPGQGLRLIYYSQIVNDFQKGDIAEGYSVSREKKESFPLTVTSAQKNPTAFYLCASSIDSWYGYTFGSGTRLTVV.